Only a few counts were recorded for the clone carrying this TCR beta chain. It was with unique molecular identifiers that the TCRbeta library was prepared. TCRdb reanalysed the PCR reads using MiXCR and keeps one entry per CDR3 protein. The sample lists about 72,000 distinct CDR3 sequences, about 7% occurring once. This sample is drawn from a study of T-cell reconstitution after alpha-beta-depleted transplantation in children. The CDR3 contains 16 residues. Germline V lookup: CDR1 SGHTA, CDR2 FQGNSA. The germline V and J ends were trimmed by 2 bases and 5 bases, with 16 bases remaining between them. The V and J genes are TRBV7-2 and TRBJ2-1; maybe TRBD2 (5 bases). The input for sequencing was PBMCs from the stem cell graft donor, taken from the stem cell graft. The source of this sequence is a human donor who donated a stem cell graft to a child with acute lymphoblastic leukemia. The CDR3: CASSLLPGFADNEQFF. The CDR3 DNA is TGTGCCAGCAGCTTACTCCCGGGGTTCGCCGACAATGAGCAGTTCTTC. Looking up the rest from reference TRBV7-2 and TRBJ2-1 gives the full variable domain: GAGVSQSPSNKVTEKGKDVELRCDPISGHTALYWYRQSLGQGLEFLIYFQGNSAPDKSGLPSDRFSAERTGGSVSTLTIQRTQQEDSAVYLCASSLLPGFADNEQFFGPGTRLTVL.